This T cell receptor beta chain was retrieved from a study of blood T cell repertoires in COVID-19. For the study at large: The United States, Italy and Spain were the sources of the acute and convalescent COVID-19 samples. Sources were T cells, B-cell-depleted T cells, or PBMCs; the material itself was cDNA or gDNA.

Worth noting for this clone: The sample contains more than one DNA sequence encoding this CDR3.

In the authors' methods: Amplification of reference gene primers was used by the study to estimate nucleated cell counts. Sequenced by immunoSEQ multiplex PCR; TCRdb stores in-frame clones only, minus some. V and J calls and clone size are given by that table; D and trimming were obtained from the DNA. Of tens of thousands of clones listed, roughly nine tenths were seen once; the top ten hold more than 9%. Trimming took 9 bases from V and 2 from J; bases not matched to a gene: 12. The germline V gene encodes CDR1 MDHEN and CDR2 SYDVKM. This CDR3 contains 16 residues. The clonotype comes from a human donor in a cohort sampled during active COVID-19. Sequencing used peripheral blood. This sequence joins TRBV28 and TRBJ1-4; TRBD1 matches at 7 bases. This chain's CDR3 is CASTPRGASTNEKLFF. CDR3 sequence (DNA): TGTGCCAGTACTCCCAGGGGGGCGTCGACTAATGAAAAACTGTTTTTT.